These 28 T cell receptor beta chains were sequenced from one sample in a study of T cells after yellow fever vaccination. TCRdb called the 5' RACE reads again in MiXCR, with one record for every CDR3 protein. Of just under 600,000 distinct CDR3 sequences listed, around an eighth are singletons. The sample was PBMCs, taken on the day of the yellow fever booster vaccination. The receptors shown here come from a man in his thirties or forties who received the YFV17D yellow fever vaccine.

Here the CDR3 DNA reads TGCAGTGCTAAGACAGGGGAGGAGGAGCAGTACTTC. As protein: CSAKTGEEEQYF. The chain combines TRBV20-1 with TRBJ2-7; 8 nucleotides match TRBD1. CDR1 and CDR2 (germline): DFQATT, SNEGSKA (reference sequence). Trimming took 4 bases from V and 7 from J; bases not matched to a gene: 6. CDR3 length: 12 residues.

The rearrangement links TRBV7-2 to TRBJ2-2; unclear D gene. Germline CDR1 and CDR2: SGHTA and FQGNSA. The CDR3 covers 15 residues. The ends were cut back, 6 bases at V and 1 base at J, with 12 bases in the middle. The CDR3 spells CASRPGGVNTGELFF. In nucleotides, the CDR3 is TGTGCCAGCAGACCAGGCGGAGTGAACACCGGGGAGCTGTTTTTT.

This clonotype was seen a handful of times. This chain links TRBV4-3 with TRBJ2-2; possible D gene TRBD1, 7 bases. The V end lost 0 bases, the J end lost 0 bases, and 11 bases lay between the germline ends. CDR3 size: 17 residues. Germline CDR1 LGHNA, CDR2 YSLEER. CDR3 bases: TGCGCCAGCAGCCAAGATGGCGGGACAGCGAACACCGGGGAGCTGTTTTTT. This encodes CASSQDGGTANTGELFF.

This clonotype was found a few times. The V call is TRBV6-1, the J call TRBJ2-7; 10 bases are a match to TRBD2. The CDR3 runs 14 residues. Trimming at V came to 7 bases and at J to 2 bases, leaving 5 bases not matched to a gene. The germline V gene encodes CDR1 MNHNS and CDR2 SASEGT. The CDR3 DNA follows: TGTGCCAGCATGAAAGCGGGAGGGACCTACGAGCAGTACTTC. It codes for CASMKAGGTYEQYF.

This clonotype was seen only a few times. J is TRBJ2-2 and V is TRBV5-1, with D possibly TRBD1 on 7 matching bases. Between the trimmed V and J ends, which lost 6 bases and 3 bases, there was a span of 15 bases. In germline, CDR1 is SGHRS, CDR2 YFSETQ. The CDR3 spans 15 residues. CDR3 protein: CASKGSGGYTGELFF. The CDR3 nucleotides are TGCGCCAGCAAAGGTTCAGGGGGGTACACCGGGGAGCTGTTTTTT.

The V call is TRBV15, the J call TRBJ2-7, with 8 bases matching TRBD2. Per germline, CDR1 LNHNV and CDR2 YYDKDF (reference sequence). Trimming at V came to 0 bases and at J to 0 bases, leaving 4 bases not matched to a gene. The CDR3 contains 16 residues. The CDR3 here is CATSREPGGYSYEQYF. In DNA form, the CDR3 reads TGTGCCACCAGCAGAGAGCCGGGAGGGTACTCCTACGAGCAGTACTTC.

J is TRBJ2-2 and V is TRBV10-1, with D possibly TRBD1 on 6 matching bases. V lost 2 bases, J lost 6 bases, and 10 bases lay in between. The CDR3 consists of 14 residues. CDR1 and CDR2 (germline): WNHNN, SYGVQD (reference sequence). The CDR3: CASSEQGISGELFF. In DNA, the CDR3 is TGCGCCAGCAGTGAGCAGGGGATCTCCGGGGAGCTGTTTTTT.

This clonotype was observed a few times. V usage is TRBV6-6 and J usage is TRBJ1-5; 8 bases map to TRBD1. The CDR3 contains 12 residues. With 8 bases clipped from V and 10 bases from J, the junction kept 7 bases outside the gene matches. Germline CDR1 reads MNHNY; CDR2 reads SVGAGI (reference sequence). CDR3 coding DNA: TGTGCCAGCGAGCCCTCAGGGGGCCCCCAGCATTTT. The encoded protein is CASEPSGGPQHF.

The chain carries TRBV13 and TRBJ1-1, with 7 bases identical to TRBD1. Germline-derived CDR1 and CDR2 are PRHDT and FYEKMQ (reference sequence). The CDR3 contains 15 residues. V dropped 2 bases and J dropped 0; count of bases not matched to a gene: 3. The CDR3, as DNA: TGTGCCAGCAGCTTATCGACAGGGCTGAACACTGAAGCTTTCTTT. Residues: CASSLSTGLNTEAFF.

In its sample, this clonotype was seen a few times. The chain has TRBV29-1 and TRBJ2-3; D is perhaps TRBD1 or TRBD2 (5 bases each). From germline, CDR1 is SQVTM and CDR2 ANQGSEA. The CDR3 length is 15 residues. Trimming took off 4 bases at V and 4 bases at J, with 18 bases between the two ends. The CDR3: CSVAGTPGRSDTQYF. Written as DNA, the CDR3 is TGCAGCGTTGCCGGGACCCCAGGAAGGTCAGATACGCAGTATTTT.

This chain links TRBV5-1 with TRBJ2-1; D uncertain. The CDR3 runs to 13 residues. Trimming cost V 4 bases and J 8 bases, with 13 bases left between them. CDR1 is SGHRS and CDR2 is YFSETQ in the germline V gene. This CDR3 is CASSGRLVDEQFF. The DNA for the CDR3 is TGCGCCAGCAGCGGCCGACTTGTAGATGAGCAGTTCTTC.

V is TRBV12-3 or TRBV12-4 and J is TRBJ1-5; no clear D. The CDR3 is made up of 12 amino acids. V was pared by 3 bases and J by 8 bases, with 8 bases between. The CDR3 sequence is CASSFSFEPQHF. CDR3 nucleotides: TGTGCCAGCAGTTTTTCGTTTGAGCCCCAGCATTTT.

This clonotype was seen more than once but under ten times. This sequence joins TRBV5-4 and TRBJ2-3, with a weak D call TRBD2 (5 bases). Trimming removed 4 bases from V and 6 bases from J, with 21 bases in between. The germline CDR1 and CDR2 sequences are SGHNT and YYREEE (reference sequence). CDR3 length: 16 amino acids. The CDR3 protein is CASSPGGGSVGDTQYF. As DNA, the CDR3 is TGTGCCAGCAGCCCAGGTGGTGGGAGCGTGGGGGATACGCAGTATTTT.

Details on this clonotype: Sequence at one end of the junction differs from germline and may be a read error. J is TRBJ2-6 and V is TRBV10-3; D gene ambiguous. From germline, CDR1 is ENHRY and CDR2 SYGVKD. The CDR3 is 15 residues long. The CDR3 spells CAISESRSGANVLTF. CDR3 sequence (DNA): TGTGCCATCAGTGAGTCTAGGTCTGGTGCCAACGTCCTGACTTTC.

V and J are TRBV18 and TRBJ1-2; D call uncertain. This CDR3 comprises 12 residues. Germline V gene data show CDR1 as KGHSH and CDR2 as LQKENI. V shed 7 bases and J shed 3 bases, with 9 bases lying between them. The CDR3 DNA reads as TGTGCCAGCTACGAGGAACACTATGGCTACACCTTC. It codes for CASYEEHYGYTF.

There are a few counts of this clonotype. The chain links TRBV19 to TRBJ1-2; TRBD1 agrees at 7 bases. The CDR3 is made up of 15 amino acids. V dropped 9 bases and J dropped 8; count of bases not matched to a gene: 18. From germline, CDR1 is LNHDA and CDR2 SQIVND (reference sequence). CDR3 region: CASYDGQDRGRGYTF. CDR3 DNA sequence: TGTGCCAGCTATGATGGACAGGATAGAGGAAGGGGCTACACCTTC. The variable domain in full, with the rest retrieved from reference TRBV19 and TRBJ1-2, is DGGITQSPKYLFRKEGQNVTLSCEQNLNHDAMYWYRQDPGQGLRLIYYSQIVNDFQKGDIAEGYSVSREKKESFPLTVTSAQKNPTAFYLCASYDGQDRGRGYTFGSGTRLTVV.

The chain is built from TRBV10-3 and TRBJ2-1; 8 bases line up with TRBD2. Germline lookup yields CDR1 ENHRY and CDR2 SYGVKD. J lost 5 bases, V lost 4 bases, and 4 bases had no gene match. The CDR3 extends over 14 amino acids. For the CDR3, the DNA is TGTGCCATCAGTGTAAGCGGGAGAGACAATGAGCAGTTCTTC. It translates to CAISVSGRDNEQFF.

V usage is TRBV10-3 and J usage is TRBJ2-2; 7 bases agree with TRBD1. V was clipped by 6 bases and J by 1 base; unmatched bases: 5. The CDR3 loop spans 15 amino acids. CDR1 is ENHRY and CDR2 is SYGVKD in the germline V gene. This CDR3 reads CAIRNGTENTGELFF. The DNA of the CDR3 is TGTGCCATCAGGAACGGGACAGAGAACACCGGGGAGCTGTTTTTT.

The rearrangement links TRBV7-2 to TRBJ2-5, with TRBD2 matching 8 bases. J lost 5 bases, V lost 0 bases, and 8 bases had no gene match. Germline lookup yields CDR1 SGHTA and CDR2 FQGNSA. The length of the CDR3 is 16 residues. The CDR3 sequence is CASSLAAAGVGETQYF. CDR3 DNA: TGTGCCAGCAGCTTAGCTGCAGCGGGAGTTGGGGAGACCCAGTACTTC.

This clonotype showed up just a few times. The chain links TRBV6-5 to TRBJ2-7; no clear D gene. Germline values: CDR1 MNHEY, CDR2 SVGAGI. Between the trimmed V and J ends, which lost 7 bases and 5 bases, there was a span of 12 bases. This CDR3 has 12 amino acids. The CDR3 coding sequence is TGTGCCAGCACCAAGACGACGGACGAGCAGTACTTC. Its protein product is CASTKTTDEQYF.

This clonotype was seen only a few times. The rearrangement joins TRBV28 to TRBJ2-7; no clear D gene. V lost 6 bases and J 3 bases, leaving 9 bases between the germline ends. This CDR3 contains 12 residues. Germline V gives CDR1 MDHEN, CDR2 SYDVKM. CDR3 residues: CASRDTFYEQYF. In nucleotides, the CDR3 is TGTGCCAGCAGAGACACCTTCTACGAGCAGTACTTC.

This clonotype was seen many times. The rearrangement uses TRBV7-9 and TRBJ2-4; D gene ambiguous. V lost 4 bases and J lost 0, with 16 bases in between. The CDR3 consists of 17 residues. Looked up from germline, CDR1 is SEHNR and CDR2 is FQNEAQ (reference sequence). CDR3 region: CASSSHPGNLAKNIQYF. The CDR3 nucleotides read TGTGCCAGCAGCTCCCATCCCGGAAACCTAGCCAAAAACATTCAGTACTTC.

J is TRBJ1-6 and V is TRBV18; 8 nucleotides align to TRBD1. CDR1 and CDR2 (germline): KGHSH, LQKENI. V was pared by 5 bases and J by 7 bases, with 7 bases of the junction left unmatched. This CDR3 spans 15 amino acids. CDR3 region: CASSTRDRKNSPLHF. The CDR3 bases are TGTGCCAGCTCAACCCGGGACAGGAAAAATTCACCCCTCCACTTT. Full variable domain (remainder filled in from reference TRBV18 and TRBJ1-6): NAGVMQNPRHLVRRRGQEARLRCSPMKGHSHVYWYRQLPEEGLKFMVYLQKENIIDESGMPKERFSAEFPKEGPSILRIQQVVRGDSAAYFCASSTRDRKNSPLHFGNGTRLTVT.

The CDR3 is CASSLRPGGDQPQHF. The CDR3 DNA is TGTGCCAGCAGTTTAAGGCCGGGGGGCGATCAGCCCCAGCATTTT. The J gene is TRBJ1-5, the V gene TRBV12-3 or TRBV12-4, with D possibly TRBD1 on 6 matching bases. The V end lost 2 bases, the J end lost 5 bases, and 13 bases lay between the germline ends. The CDR3 length is 15 residues.

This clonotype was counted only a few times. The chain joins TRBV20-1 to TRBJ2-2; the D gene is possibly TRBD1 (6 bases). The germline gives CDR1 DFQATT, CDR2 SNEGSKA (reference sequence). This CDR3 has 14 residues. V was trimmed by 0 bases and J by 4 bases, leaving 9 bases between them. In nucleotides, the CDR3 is TGCAGTGCTAGAGACCACAGGGTCACCGGGGAGCTGTTTTTT. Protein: CSARDHRVTGELFF.

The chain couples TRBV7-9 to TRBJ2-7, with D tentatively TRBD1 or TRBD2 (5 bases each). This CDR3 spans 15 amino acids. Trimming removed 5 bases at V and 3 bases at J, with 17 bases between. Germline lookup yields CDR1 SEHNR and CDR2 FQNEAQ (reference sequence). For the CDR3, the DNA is TGTGCCAGCAGCCCCGATTTGGGGACCGTCTACGAGCAGTACTTC. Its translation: CASSPDLGTVYEQYF.

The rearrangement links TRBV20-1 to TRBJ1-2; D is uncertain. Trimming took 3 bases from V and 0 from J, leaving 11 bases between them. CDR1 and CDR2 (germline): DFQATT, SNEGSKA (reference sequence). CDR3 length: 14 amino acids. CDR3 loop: CSASIDGTNYGYTF. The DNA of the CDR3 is TGCAGTGCTAGTATCGACGGGACTAACTATGGCTACACCTTC.

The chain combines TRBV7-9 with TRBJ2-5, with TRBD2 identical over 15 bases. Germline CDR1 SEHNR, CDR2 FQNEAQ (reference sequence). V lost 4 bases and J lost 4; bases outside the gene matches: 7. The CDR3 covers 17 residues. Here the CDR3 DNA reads TGTGCCAGCAGCTCGCGGACTAGCGGGAGGGGGAGAGAGACCCAGTACTTC. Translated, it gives CASSSRTSGRGRETQYF.